This T cell receptor beta chain is drawn from a study of T cells in localized non-small cell lung cancer. Overall study results and limits: Longer survival (overall) was linked to higher T cell density in blood. Of the tissues analyzed, uninvolved adjacent lung showed maximal T cell clonality, greater than tumor. A median approximately 61 of the top 100 tumor clones appeared in adjacent lung.

Sequencing used immunoSEQ multiplex PCR; TCRdb keeps in-frame clones, though not all of them. In the table there are approximately 1,500 clones, roughly 21% of which are singletons. CDR1 KGHSH and CDR2 LQKENI come from the germline V gene. V lost 3 bases to trimming and J lost 3 bases, with 15 bases between them. The CDR3 loop spans 15 amino acids. Turning to this clone: Its antigen is currently unknown.

The sequence was collected from a man aged 40 to 70 with stage III lung adenocarcinoma. The sequences come from normal lung tissue next to the tumor, collected before any cancer treatment. The gene calls are TRBV18 and TRBJ2-7, with D perhaps matching TRBD1 (5 bases). The CDR3 region has the DNA TGTGCCAGCTCACCGGGATCGGACATAAACTACGAGCAGTACTTC. Encoded protein: CASSPGSDINYEQYF.